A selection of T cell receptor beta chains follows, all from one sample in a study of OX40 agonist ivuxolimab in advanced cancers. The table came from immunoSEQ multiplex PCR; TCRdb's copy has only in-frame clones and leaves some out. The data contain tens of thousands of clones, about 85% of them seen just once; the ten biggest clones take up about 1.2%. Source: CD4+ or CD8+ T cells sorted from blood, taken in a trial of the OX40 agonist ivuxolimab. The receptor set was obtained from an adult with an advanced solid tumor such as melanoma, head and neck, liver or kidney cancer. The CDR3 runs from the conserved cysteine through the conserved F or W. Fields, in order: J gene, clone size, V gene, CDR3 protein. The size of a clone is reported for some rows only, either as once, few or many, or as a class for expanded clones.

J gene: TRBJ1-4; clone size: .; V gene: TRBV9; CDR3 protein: CASSLGQGALRGTNEKLFF
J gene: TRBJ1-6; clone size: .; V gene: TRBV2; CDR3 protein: CASRAGQANSPLHF
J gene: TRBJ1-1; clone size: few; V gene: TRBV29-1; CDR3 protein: CSARQGANTEAFF
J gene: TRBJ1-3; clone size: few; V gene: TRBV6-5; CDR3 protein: CASSSQIGNTIYF
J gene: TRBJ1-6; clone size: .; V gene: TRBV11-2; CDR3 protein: CASSREGREDSPLHF
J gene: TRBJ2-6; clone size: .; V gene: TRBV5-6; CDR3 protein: CASSLEAGRAGANVLTF
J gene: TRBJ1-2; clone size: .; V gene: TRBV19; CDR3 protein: CASSTPQGYGYTF
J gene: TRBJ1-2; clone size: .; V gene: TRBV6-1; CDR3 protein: CASRENQGKGYGYTF
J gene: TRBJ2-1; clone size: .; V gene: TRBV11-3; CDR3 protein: CASSLRNGEQFF
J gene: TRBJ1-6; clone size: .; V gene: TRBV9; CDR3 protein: CASSVGGVNSPLHF
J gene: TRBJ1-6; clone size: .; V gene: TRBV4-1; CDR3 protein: CASSHGSSYNSPLHF
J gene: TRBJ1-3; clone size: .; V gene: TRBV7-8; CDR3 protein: CASSLAATGSSGNTIYF
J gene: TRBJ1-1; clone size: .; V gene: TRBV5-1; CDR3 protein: CASSSDGQGHTEAFF
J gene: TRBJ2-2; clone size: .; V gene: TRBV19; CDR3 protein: CATIGTAYPGELFF
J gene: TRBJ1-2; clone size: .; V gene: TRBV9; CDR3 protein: CASSVELGWGLRYGYTF
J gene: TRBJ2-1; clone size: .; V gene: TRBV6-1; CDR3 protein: CASREGRQGAGYNEQFF
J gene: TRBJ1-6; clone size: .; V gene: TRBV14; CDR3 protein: CASSQAPGSPLHF
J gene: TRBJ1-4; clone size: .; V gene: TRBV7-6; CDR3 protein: CASSLDANEKLFF
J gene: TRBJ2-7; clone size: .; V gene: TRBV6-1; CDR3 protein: CASIPGQGGLYEQYF
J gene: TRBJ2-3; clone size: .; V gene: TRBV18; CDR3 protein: CASSSGQIMTDTQYF
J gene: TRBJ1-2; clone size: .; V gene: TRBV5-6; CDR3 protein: CASSLKGLVTGYTF
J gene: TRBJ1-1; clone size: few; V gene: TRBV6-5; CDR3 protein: CASSSSRGAFF
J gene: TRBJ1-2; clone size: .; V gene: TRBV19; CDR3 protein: CASSMGSGQGPYGYTF
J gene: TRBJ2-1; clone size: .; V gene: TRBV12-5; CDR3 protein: CASGFGESSYNEQFF
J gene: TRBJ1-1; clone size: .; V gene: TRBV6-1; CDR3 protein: CASRDKGLQNTEAFF
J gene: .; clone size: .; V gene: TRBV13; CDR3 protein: CASSSGRSLAEPYEQYF
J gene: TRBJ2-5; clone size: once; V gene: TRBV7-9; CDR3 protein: CALAGAGQSLSETQYF
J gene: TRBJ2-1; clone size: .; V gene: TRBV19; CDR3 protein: CASSIRNRDVHNEQFF